The 10 T cell receptor beta chains listed next were all sequenced from one sample in a study of blood T cell repertoires in COVID-19. The protocol was immunoSEQ multiplex PCR, while the TCRdb copy is restricted to in-frame clones and leaves out a portion. Seen here are roughly 230,000 clones, roughly four fifths observed once, and the top ten hold around 3.5%. Sequencing was performed on PBMCs or T cells enriched from blood (not recorded which). These receptors originate from a man aged 45-65 years who had recovered from COVID-19.

The chain combines TRBV2 with TRBJ2-5; maybe TRBD2 (5 bases). The CDR3 has 15 residues. Germline V gives CDR1 SNHLY, CDR2 FYNNEI. V shed 4 bases and J shed 4 bases, with 16 bases lying between them. DNA for the CDR3: TGTGCCAGCAGTGCCCAGGCGGGCTTGGTAGAGACCCAGTACTTC. Translated, it gives CASSAQAGLVETQYF. Drawing the rest from reference TRBV2 and TRBJ2-5, the complete variable domain is EPEVTQTPSHQVTQMGQEVILRCVPISNHLYFYWYRQILGQKVEFLVSFYNNEISEKSEIFDDQFSVERPDGSNFTLKIRSTKLEDSAMYFCASSAQAGLVETQYFGPGTRLLVL.

The genes are TRBV15 and TRBJ2-5; D is possibly TRBD1 (5 bases). The germline V gene encodes CDR1 LNHNV and CDR2 YYDKDF (reference sequence). V was cut by 1 base and J by 1 base, with 7 bases left in between. The CDR3 consists of 14 residues. CDR3 sequence: CATSRGQTQETQYF. The CDR3 nucleotides read TGTGCCACCAGCAGAGGACAGACCCAAGAGACCCAGTACTTC.

This chain uses TRBV28 with TRBJ1-5; D is possibly TRBD1 (5 bases). The CDR3 is made up of 13 amino acids. The germline CDR1 and CDR2 sequences are MDHEN and SYDVKM. V was pared by 10 bases and J by 7 bases, with 17 bases between. In DNA, the CDR3 is TGTGCCACGGGCGGGGGTTCTGGACAGCCCCAGCATTTT. Amino acids: CATGGGSGQPQHF.

This rearrangement joins TRBV5-1 to TRBJ2-7, with 12 nucleotides matching TRBD1. The CDR3 has 15 amino acids. The germline V gene has CDR1 SGHRS and CDR2 YFSETQ. V shed 4 bases, J shed 5 bases, and the junction held 7 bases outside the gene matches. CDR3 amino acids: CASSVGDRGQDEQYF. CDR3 nucleotides: TGCGCCAGCAGCGTAGGGGACAGGGGGCAAGACGAGCAGTACTTC.

The V gene is TRBV20-1, the J gene TRBJ2-1; no clear D. With 2 bases removed from V and 9 bases from J, the gap between germline ends came to 8 bases. Germline assignment: CDR1 DFQATT and CDR2 SNEGSKA (reference sequence). This CDR3 is 11 amino acids long. The CDR3 DNA is TGCAGTGCTAGACAGGCGTTTGAGCAGTTCTTC. It is translated as CSARQAFEQFF.

The CDR3, as DNA: TGTGCCAGCAGGGCGGGGGAGGGCACAGATACGCAGTATTTT. It yields the protein CASRAGEGTDTQYF. V gene TRBV9 combines with J gene TRBJ2-3, with 7 positions matching TRBD2. V was pared by 5 bases and J by 1 base, with 4 bases of the junction left unmatched. The germline gives CDR1 SGDLS, CDR2 YYNGEE. This CDR3 spans 14 amino acids.

The rearrangement links TRBV2 to TRBJ2-5; 10 bases fit TRBD2. Losses at the gene ends were 2 bases for V and 5 bases for J; bases not matched to a gene: 5. CDR1 is SNHLY, CDR2 FYNNEI, per germline. There are 15 residues in the CDR3. In DNA, the CDR3 is TGTGCCAGCAGTGAACCTAGCGGGGGTCGGGAGACCCAGTACTTC. Translation: CASSEPSGGRETQYF.

As DNA, the CDR3 is TGTGCCAGCAGCCCGGGACTAGCGGGGCTCGAGACCCAGTACTTC. This translates into CASSPGLAGLETQYF. The chain has TRBV3-1 (or the pseudogene TRBV3-2) and TRBJ2-5; TRBD2 matches at 13 bases. CDR1 LGHDT and CDR2 YNNKEL come from the germline V gene (reference sequence). This CDR3 has 15 amino acids. The V and J ends lost 4 bases and 5 bases, in that order; junction bases with no gene match: 4.

J is TRBJ2-1 and V is TRBV4-1; 7 bases match TRBD2. V was pared by 4 bases and J by 3 bases, with 12 bases of the junction left unmatched. The CDR3 covers 17 residues. Germline loops: CDR1 MGHRA, CDR2 YSYEKL. CDR3 amino acids: CASSPRTSSADYNEQFF. DNA for the CDR3: TGCGCCAGCAGCCCCCGGACTAGTAGCGCGGACTACAATGAGCAGTTCTTC.

The gene calls are TRBV5-5 and TRBJ1-1, with TRBD1 matching over 8 bases. The CDR3 length is 14 residues. The germline V gene has CDR1 SGHKS and CDR2 YYEKEE (reference sequence). V gave up 0 bases and J gave up 9 bases; unmatched junction bases: 7. The chain's CDR3 is CASSLEGQGGKAFF. CDR3 nucleotides: TGTGCCAGCAGCTTGGAAGGACAGGGAGGAAAAGCTTTCTTT.